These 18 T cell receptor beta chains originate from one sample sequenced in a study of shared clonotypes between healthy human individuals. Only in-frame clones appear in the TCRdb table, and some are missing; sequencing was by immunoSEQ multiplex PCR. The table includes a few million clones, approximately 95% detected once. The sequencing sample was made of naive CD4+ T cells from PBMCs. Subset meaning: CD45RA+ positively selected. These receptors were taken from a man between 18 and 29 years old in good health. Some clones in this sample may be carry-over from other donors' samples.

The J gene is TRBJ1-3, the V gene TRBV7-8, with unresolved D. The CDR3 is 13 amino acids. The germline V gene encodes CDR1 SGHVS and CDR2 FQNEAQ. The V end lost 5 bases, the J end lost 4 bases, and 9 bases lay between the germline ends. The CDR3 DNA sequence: TGTGCCAGCAGCCGGGCCCGGGGAAACACCATATATTTT. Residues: CASSRARGNTIYF.

CDR3 protein: CASSSTGPPGEKLFF. For the CDR3, the DNA is TGTGCCAGCAGCTCCACAGGGCCCCCAGGTGAAAAACTGTTTTTT. The chain has TRBV11-2 and TRBJ1-4; tentatively, D is TRBD1 (6 bases). Trimming took 4 bases from V and 7 from J, leaving 16 bases between them. The length of the CDR3 is 15 residues. Looked up from germline, CDR1 is SGHAT and CDR2 is FQNNGV.

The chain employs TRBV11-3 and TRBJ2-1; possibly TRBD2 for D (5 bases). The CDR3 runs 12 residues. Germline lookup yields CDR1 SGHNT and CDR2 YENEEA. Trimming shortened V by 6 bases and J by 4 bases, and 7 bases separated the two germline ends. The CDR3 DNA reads TGTGCCAGCAGTCGGGGTTACAATGAGCAGTTCTTC. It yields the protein CASSRGYNEQFF.

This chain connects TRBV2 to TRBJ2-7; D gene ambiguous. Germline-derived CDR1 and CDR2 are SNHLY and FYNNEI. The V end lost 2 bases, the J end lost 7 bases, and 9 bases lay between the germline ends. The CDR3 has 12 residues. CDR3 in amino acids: CASSEMLSEQYF. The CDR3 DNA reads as TGTGCCAGCAGTGAAATGTTAAGTGAGCAGTACTTC.

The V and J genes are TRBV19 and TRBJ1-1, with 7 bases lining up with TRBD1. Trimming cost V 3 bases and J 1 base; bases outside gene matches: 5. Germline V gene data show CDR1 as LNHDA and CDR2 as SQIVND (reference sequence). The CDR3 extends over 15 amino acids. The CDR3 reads CASSIRGQTNTEAFF. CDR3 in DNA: TGTGCCAGTAGTATCCGGGGACAGACGAACACTGAAGCTTTCTTT.

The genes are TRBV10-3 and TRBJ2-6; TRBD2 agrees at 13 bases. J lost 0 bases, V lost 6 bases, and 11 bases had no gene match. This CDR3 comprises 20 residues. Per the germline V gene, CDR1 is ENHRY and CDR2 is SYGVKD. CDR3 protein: CAIRRGTSGAGSSGANVLTF. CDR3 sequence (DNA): TGTGCCATCAGGAGGGGGACTAGCGGGGCCGGAAGCTCTGGGGCCAACGTCCTGACTTTC.

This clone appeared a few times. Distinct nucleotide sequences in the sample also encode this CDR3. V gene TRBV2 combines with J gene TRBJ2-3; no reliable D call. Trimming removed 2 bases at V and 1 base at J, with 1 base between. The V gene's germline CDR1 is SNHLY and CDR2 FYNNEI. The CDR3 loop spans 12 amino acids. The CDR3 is CASSERTDTQYF. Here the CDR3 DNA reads TGTGCCAGCAGTGAACGCACAGATACGCAGTATTTT. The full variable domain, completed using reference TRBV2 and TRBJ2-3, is EPEVTQTPSHQVTQMGQEVILRCVPISNHLYFYWYRQILGQKVEFLVSFYNNEISEKSEIFDDQFSVERPDGSNFTLKIRSTKLEDSAMYFCASSERTDTQYFGPGTRLTVL.

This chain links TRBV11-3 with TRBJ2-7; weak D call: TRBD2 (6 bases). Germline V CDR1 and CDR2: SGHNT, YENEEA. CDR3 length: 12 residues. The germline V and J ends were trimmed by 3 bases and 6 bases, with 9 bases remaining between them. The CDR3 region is CASSFWRGEQYF. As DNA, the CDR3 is TGTGCCAGCAGCTTTTGGAGGGGCGAGCAGTACTTC.

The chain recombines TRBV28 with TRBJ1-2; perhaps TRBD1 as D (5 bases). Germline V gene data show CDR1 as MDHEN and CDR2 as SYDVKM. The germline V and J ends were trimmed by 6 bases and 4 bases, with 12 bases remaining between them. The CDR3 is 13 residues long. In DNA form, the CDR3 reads TGTGCCAGCAGACACGGGACGGCCTATGGCTACACCTTC. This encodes CASRHGTAYGYTF.

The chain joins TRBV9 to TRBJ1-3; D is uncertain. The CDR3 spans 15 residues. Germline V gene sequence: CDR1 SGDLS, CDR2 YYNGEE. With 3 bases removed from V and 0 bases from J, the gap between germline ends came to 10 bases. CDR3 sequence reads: CASSGGRSSGNTIYF. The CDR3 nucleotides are TGTGCCAGCAGCGGAGGTCGCAGCTCTGGAAACACCATATATTTT. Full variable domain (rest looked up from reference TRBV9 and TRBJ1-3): DSGVTQTPKHLITATGQRVTLRCSPRSGDLSVYWYQQSLDQGLQFLIQYYNGEERAKGNILERFSAQQFPDLHSELNLSSLELGDSALYFCASSGGRSSGNTIYFGEGSWLTVV.

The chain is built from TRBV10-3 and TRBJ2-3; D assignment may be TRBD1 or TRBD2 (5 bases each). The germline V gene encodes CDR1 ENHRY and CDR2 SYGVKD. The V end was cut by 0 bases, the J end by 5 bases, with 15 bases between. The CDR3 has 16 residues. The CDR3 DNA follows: TGTGCCATCAGTGAGTCGAGGGGAACCTTCGGAGATACGCAGTATTTT. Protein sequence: CAISESRGTFGDTQYF.

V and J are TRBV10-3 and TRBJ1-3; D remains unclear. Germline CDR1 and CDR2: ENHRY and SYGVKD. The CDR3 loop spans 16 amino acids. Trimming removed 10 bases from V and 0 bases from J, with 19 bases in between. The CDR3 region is CATTPDGPSSGNTIYF. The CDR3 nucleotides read TGTGCCACAACCCCCGACGGGCCGAGCTCTGGAAACACCATATATTTT.

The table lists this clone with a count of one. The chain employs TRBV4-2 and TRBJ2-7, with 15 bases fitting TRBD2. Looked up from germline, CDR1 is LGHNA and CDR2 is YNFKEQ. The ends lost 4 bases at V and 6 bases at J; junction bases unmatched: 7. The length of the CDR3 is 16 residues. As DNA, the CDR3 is TGTGCCAGCAGCCGAGGGACTAGCGGGAGGAGTTCCGAGCAGTACTTC. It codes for CASSRGTSGRSSEQYF.

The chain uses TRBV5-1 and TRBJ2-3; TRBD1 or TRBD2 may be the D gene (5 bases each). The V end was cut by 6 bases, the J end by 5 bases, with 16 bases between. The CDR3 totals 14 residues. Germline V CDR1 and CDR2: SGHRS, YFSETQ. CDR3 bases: TGCGCCAGCACCTTTGAGGGACGGGGAGATACGCAGTATTTT. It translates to CASTFEGRGDTQYF.

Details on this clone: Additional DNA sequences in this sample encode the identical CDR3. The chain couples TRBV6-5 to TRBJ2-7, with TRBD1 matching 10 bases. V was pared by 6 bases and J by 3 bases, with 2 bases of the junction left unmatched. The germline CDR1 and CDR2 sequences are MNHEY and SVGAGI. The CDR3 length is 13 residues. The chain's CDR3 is CASRRDRGYEQYF. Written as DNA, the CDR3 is TGTGCCAGCAGAAGGGACAGGGGCTACGAGCAGTACTTC.

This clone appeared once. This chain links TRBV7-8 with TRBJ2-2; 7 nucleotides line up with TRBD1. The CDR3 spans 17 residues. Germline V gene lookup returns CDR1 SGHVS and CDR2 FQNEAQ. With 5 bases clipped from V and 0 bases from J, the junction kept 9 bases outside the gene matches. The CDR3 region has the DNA TGTGCCAGCAGCCCAATGTTAGACAGGGCGAACACCGGGGAGCTGTTTTTT. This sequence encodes CASSPMLDRANTGELFF.

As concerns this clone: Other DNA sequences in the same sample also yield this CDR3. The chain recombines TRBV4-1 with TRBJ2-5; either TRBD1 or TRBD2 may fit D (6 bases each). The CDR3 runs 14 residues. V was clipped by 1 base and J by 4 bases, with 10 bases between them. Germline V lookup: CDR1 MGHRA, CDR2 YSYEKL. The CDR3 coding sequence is TGCGCCAGCAGCCAAGCTGGGGGGCGAGAGACCCAGTACTTC. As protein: CASSQAGGRETQYF.

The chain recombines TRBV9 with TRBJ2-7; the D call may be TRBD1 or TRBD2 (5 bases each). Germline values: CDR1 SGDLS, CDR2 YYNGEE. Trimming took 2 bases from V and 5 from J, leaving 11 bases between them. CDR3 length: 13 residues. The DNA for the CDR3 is TGTGCCAGCAGCGTTGCAGGGACCCACGAGCAGTACTTC. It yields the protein CASSVAGTHEQYF.